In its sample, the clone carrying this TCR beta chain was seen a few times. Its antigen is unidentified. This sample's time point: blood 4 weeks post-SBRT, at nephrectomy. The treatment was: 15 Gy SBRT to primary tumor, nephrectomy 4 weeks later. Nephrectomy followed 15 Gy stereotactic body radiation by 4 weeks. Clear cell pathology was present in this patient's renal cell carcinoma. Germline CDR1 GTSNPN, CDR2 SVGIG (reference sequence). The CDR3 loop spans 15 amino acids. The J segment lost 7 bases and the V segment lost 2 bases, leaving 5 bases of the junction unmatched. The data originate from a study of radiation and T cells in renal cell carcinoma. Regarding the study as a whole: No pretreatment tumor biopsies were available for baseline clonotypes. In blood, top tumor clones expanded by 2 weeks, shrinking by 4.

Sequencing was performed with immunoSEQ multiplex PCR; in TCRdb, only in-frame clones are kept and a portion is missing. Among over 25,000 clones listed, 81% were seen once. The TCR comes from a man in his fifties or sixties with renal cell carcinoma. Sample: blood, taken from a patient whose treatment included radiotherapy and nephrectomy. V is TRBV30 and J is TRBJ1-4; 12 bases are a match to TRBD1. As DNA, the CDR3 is TGTGCCTGGAGTTTGTTGGGACAGGGGGCTGAAAAACTGTTTTTT. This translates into CAWSLLGQGAEKLFF.